The clone carrying this T cell receptor (beta chain) showed up just once. Its antigen remains unidentified. Unrecorded immune exposures were likely, despite nominal health at sampling. The sample comes from a study of cytomegalovirus exposure and HLA in healthy donors. The study, taken as a whole, reports: Rare sequences made up most TCRs, while some public TCRs were found in many donors. Some TCR beta chains (more than 150 of them) were listed as cytomegalovirus-associated.

It was with 60 Vbeta and 13 Jbeta primers that the PCR ran. Measured with immunoSEQ multiplex PCR; TCRdb has only the in-frame clones, and not every one. The sample holds about 200,000 clones, 76% seen once. The receptor comes from a man between 18 and 29 years old in good health and CMV-seronegative. Sequencing input: PBMCs.

The CDR3 sequence is CASSPNRDSLNTIYF. In nucleotides, the CDR3 is TGTGCCAGCTCACCTAACCGGGACAGCTTAAACACCATATATTTT. The chain is built from TRBV18 and TRBJ1-3, with 7 bases fitting TRBD1. V trimming: 3 bases; J trimming: 6 bases; junction bases outside the gene matches: 8. Germline CDR1 is KGHSH and CDR2 is LQKENI. CDR3 length equals 15 residues.